The sequence of this T cell receptor beta chain was determined in a study of blood T cells in healthy people across ages (dated by TCRdb to about 2015). Background on the whole study: In model experiments, template switching captured roughly one uniquely barcoded TCR beta cDNA molecule for every two T cells. Age-related changes in TCR beta repertoire diversity were measured in the study by deep sequencing normalized with unique cDNA molecular identifiers. Two additional independent replicas of 1 million unique cDNA reads from the same blood draw were analyzed for two donors (one aged 18 to 30 and one aged 80 or older). The donors were split into four age groups: young (average around 17 years), middle-aged (about 40), aged (62) and long-lived (82). Points the paper makes about the study in general: Since profiling was done on bulk unsorted PBMCs, naive and antigen-experienced compartments could not be conclusively compared. Estimates of total diversity from one million sequenced T cells were regarded as lower bounds and underestimates. A strong correlation was found between observed TCR beta diversity and the percentage of naive T cells measured by flow cytometry. Compared with the aged group, the long-lived group had more naive CD4+ T cells, fewer expanded clones and increased TCR diversity, a pattern suggesting age selection. The CMV infection status of donors was not known, potentially confounding age-related changes in expanded clonotypes. As age increased, observed TCR beta diversity per million T cells dropped in a roughly linear way, and a significant reduction was already evident by age 40.

The roughly 39 donors, aged 6 to 90 years, were systemically healthy Caucasian individuals from Russia. Each donor gave 8 to 10 milliliters of peripheral blood, collected into EDTA-treated Vacutainer tubes. PBMCs were isolated by Ficoll-Paque density-gradient centrifugation, with at least 6.5 million obtained per sample. Trizol reagent was used to extract total RNA from the PBMCs, yielding at least 5 micrograms per sample. For every donor, an aliquot of PBMCs went through flow cytometry to measure the percentages of naive CD45RAhigh/CD27high T cells. This clonotype was seen only a few times. This clone's antigen is unknown. Base qualities are not provided; no much larger clone lies one nucleotide away. Libraries came from 5' RACE. TCRdb lists the instrument as Illumina HiSeq 2500. A second PCR of roughly 7 to 11 cycles was performed with a sample-barcoded 5' primer and a J-beta primer mix. A template-switch 5' adaptor carrying 12 random nucleotides introduced a unique molecular identifier onto each TCR beta cDNA molecule. At least 2.5 million CDR3-containing paired-end reads were obtained from each sample. First-strand cDNA was synthesized from all RNA with the Mint cDNA synthesis kit, primed by a TRBC-specific oligonucleotide. After uracil-DNA glycosylase treatment, a first 18-cycle PCR used universal primers M1SS and BC2_uni_R on all cDNA. The paper's data handling went like this. For normalization, 1 million high-quality reads, each with a distinct molecular identifier, were randomly selected from each sample. Instead of being binned into consensus sequences, reads with shared molecular identifiers were discarded. MiTCR, with a Q25 quality threshold and the strictest error-elimination algorithm, was used for CDR3 identification, clonotype clustering and error correction. Lower-bound total TCR beta diversity was estimated with a nonparametric unseen species model using Euler transformation. TCRdb handled the public reads itself, with Q25 trimming in fastp and clone calling in MiXCR, and kept productive beta chains. Rows are unified per CDR3 protein, each entry keeping the most common DNA and genes. TCRdb's processing, not the authors', yielded these V and J calls. The sample table contains 800,000 to 1,300,000 distinct CDR3 sequences; only one count was recorded for 25% of them. In total, the top ten clones hold around 0.75% of the sample.

These data also formed part of another study, on T cells of mothers and their children. Taken from the second paper: Nine systemically healthy Caucasian individuals, comprising three mothers and their six children, were included as donors. cDNA synthesis consumed the entire amount of extracted RNA, loaded at roughly 1.5 ug RNA in each 15 ul reaction. In the second PCR, sample barcodes and 2-4 random nucleotides were introduced via the M1S primer. More than 9 million TCR beta CDR3 reads were obtained from each mother, and about 3 million reads were obtained from each child. In both related and unrelated pairs, thymic selection shapes the output of TCR recombination in a similar way, with inherited differences having only a minor effect. Normalized repertoire overlap was always found to be slightly, but never significantly, higher in related mother-child pairs than in unrelated mother-child pairs. No persistent microchimeric T cell clones were found, with a detection sensitivity of approximately 100 clones per million clonotypes. Deep NGS was used in the study to compare the TCR beta repertoires of mothers and children and to look for features that separate related mother-child pairs from unrelated individuals. On average, the children were roughly 11 +/- 4 years old, while the mothers were around 42 +/- 4 years old. After adapters were ligated using NEBNext reagents, the libraries underwent 100+100 nt paired-end sequencing on an Illumina HiSeq 2000. To avoid cross-contamination, the mother libraries and the child libraries were prepared a month apart and sequenced in separate runs. Between roughly 500,000 and 2,300,000 distinct TCR beta clonotypes were identified per donor. Naive TCR beta clonotypes were estimated from low-frequency clonotypes matched to each donor's FACS-determined naive share, without sorting.

Sequences were obtained from blood. The origin of this receptor is a girl aged 2 to 9 in good health.

In nucleotide form, the sequence is TGCAGCGTCAGCCAGGTTCAAGAGACCCAGTACTTC. Its protein is CSVSQVQETQYF. The chain employs TRBV29-1 and TRBJ2-5; the D gene remains uncertain. CDR1 and CDR2 are read off the germline V gene as SQVTM and ANQGSEA. The CDR3 spans 12 residues, from the cysteine through the phenylalanine. CDR3 DNA only is kept here, 36 bases in frame from base 1. V lost 6 bases and J lost 2 bases; the stretch between them is 10 bases long.